These 15 T cell receptor beta chains were sequenced from one sample in a study of T cells after yellow fever vaccination. TCRdb re-derived calls from the 5' RACE reads in MiXCR, one entry per CDR3 protein. The data show 300,000 to 350,000 distinct CDR3 sequences, approximately 4% seen once. This sample comprised PBMCs, obtained 15 days after the yellow fever booster vaccination. Receptor source: a man aged 18 to 30 who received the YFV17D yellow fever vaccine.

The chain has TRBV27 and TRBJ2-7, with 9 bases aligning to TRBD1. CDR1 and CDR2 from the germline V gene are MNHEY and SMNVEV (reference sequence). Trimming at V came to 6 bases and at J to 6 bases, leaving 9 bases not matched to a gene. CDR3 length: 14 amino acids. Written as DNA, the CDR3 is TGTGCCAGCAGGCTCCGGGACAGGGCCCTCGAGCAGTACGTC. It encodes CASRLRDRALEQYV.

CDR3 protein: CASSFGTSGYTF. CDR3 sequence (DNA): TGTGCCAGCAGTTTTGGGACAAGTGGCTACACCTTC. The gene calls are TRBV12-3 or TRBV12-4 and TRBJ1-2; D is possibly TRBD1 (6 bases). Trimming removed 3 bases from V and 7 bases from J, with 9 bases in between. This CDR3 contains 12 residues.

In this sample, this clonotype turned up a few times. The V call is TRBV7-2, the J call TRBJ1-6, with 9 bases that match TRBD1. Germline trimming cut 0 bases from V and 13 bases from J; bases unmatched to any gene: 7. The CDR3 sequence is 15 residues long. CDR1 and CDR2 (germline): SGHTA, FQGNSA. The CDR3 loop reads CASSLALVGQGPLHF. The DNA of the CDR3 is TGTGCCAGCAGCTTAGCGCTCGTGGGACAGGGCCCCCTCCACTTT.

The V and J genes are TRBV6-2 or TRBV6-3 and TRBJ1-1; no definite D call. CDR3 length equals 15 residues. CDR1 is MNHEY, CDR2 SVGEGT, per germline. Trimming took off 5 bases at V and 4 bases at J, with 17 bases between the two ends. In nucleotides, the CDR3 is TGTGCCAGCAGTCGTCCCAGCGGAATAGGCACTGAAGCTTTCTTT. The encoded protein is CASSRPSGIGTEAFF.

This clonotype has a count of ten or more. The genes are TRBV29-1 and TRBJ1-2, with D possibly matching TRBD1 (6 bases). This CDR3 contains 15 residues. The ends were cut back, 7 bases at V and 2 bases at J, with 20 bases in the middle. Per germline, CDR1 SQVTM and CDR2 ANQGSEA. Here the CDR3 DNA reads TGCAGCGCAACTCGCGCTGGGGGGCCCAACTATGGCTACACCTTC. It encodes CSATRAGGPNYGYTF.

This sequence joins TRBV30 and TRBJ1-4, with D tentatively TRBD1 (5 bases). The germline V gene has CDR1 GTSNPN and CDR2 SVGIG (reference sequence). The CDR3 runs to 15 residues. The V gene lost 2 bases and the J gene lost 3 bases, with 13 bases spanning the gap. CDR3 in DNA: TGTGCCTGGAGTTGGGGGGTCGGAGCTAATGAAAAACTGTTTTTT. Translating it yields CAWSWGVGANEKLFF. The full variable domain, rest sourced from reference TRBV30 and TRBJ1-4, is SQTIHQWPATLVQPVGSPLSLECTVEGTSNPNLYWYRQAAGRGLQLLFYSVGIGQISSEVPQNLSASRPQDRQFILSSKKLLLSDSGFYLCAWSWGVGANEKLFFGSGTQLSVL.

This clonotype was recorded many times. The rearrangement uses TRBV5-1 and TRBJ2-1; no definite D call. V lost 0 bases to trimming and J lost 0 bases, with 10 bases between them. The CDR3 has 16 residues. Germline lookup yields CDR1 SGHRS and CDR2 YFSETQ. The CDR3 nucleotides read TGCGCCAGCAGCTTGGGATCCTCTTCCTCCTACAATGAGCAGTTCTTC. This encodes CASSLGSSSSYNEQFF.

This clonotype has a count of ten or more. The J gene is TRBJ1-6, the V gene TRBV4-1; D gene uncertain. The V end lost 4 bases, the J end lost 6 bases, and 13 bases lay between the germline ends. Germline CDR1 is MGHRA and CDR2 is YSYEKL. The CDR3 is 15 residues long. The CDR3, as DNA: TGCGCCAGCAGCCTGCCAGCCCGGGGTAATTCACCCCTCCACTTT. Its translation: CASSLPARGNSPLHF.

This clonotype was seen ten or more times. The chain employs TRBV20-1 and TRBJ2-3, with a weak D call TRBD1 (6 bases). The germline V and J ends were trimmed by 0 bases and 6 bases, with 16 bases remaining between them. This CDR3 has 15 residues. Germline CDR1 and CDR2: DFQATT and SNEGSKA (reference sequence). The CDR3 protein is CSAREPGHRGDTQYF. The DNA for the CDR3 is TGCAGTGCTAGAGAACCGGGACACCGCGGGGATACGCAGTATTTT.

This chain links TRBV11-2 with TRBJ2-2; D tentatively reads TRBD1 or TRBD2 (6 bases each). CDR1 and CDR2 from the germline V gene are SGHAT and FQNNGV. The CDR3 spans 15 residues. V was pared by 5 bases and J by 5 bases, with 15 bases between. The CDR3 bases are TGTGCCAGCAGCCGGGCGGGGACACCGACCGGGGAGCTGTTTTTT. This codes for CASSRAGTPTGELFF. The variable domain in full, with the rest retrieved from reference TRBV11-2 and TRBJ2-2, is EAGVAQSPRYKIIEKRQSVAFWCNPISGHATLYWYQQILGQGPKLLIQFQNNGVVDDSQLPKDRFSAERLKGVDSTLKIQPAKLEDSAVYLCASSRAGTPTGELFFGEGSRLTVL.

This clonotype was detected many times. The V and J genes are TRBV5-1 and TRBJ1-2; 8 bases agree with TRBD1. V lost 3 bases and J lost 7; bases outside the gene matches: 11. Per the germline V gene, CDR1 is SGHRS and CDR2 is YFSETQ. The CDR3 consists of 15 residues. CDR3 in amino acids: CASSYDSGGGGGYTF. CDR3 DNA: TGCGCCAGCAGCTACGATTCAGGGGGCGGAGGTGGCTACACCTTC.

This clonotype came up many times. The gene calls are TRBV7-2 and TRBJ2-3; possibly TRBD1 for D (5 bases). Germline CDR1 SGHTA, CDR2 FQGNSA. V was trimmed by 4 bases and J by 3 bases, leaving 14 bases between them. The CDR3 sequence is 15 residues long. The CDR3 DNA reads as TGTGCCAGCAGCTCCTTCATCTCAGGGACAGATACGCAGTATTTT. It specifies CASSSFISGTDTQYF.

The rearrangement uses TRBV11-3 and TRBJ2-1; 7 nucleotides line up with TRBD2. V shed 5 bases, J shed 9 bases, and the junction held 7 bases outside the gene matches. Germline CDR1 and CDR2: SGHNT and YENEEA. This CDR3 has 13 amino acids. CDR3 residues: CASSPRLAGEQFF. DNA for the CDR3: TGTGCCAGCAGCCCCCGACTAGCCGGTGAGCAGTTCTTC.

This clonotype was picked up a small number of times. This may be a read error: a much more frequent sequence differs by one nucleotide. The chain joins TRBV6-1 to TRBJ2-3; the match to TRBD2 covers 13 bases. CDR3 size: 15 residues. Germline V gene sequence: CDR1 MNHNS, CDR2 SASEGT. V lost 6 bases and J lost 2; bases outside the gene matches: 2. The CDR3 is CASSTSGGATDTQYF. The CDR3 DNA sequence: TGTGCCAGCAGCACTAGCGGGGGGGCCACAGATACGCAGTATTTT.

This clonotype has just a few counts. V usage is TRBV4-3 and J usage is TRBJ1-5; the match to TRBD1 covers 8 bases. The CDR3 extends over 14 amino acids. After removal of 5 bases from V and 2 bases from J, the junction contained 2 bases not matched to a gene. From germline, CDR1 is LGHNA and CDR2 YSLEER. The CDR3: CASSGGQGNQPQHF. In DNA form, the CDR3 reads TGCGCCAGCAGCGGGGGACAGGGCAATCAGCCCCAGCATTTT.